Listed below are T cell receptor beta chains from one sample, sequenced in a study of cytomegalovirus exposure and HLA in healthy donors. TCRdb's table, derived via immunoSEQ multiplex PCR, lists solely in-frame clones and lacks some. The sample lists under 200,000 clones, approximately 86% occurring once. The specimen sequenced was PBMCs. Receptors originate from a woman aged 18-29 years in good health and CMV-seronegative. Each CDR3 is given with its conserved first and last residue. The D gene is left open where the match is weak. Size is stated for part of the rows, as once, few or many counts, or as a class when the clone is expanded.

d_call,clone_size,j_call,v_call,cdr3_aa,cdr3_nt
NA,NA,TRBJ2-7,TRBV5-6,CASSRAGINYEQYF,TGTGCCAGCAGCCGGGCCGGGATCAACTACGAGCAGTACTTC
TRBD1,NA,TRBJ1-5,TRBV27,CASSLSTGGTEPQHF,TGTGCCAGCAGTTTATCGACAGGGGGCACGGAGCCCCAGCATTTT
TRBD1,NA,TRBJ2-2,TRBV6-5,CASSYPRTGHAGELFF,TGTGCCAGCAGTTACCCCCGGACAGGGCACGCCGGGGAGCTGTTTTTT
NA,NA,TRBJ2-7,TRBV7-9,CASSSDTSYEQYF,TGTGCCAGCAGCTCCGACACCTCCTACGAGCAGTACTTC
TRBD2,NA,TRBJ2-4,TRBV5-1,CASSGLAGGGADKNIQYF,TGCGCCAGCAGCGGGCTAGCGGGAGGAGGGGCCGACAAAAACATTCAGTACTTC
NA,NA,TRBJ1-2,TRBV6-5,CASSPGGIYGYTF,TGTGCCAGCAGTCCGGGGGGCATTTATGGCTACACCTTC
NA,NA,TRBJ2-2,TRBV30,CAWSVSFPGELFF,TGTGCCTGGAGTGTATCGTTCCCCGGGGAGCTGTTTTTT
TRBD2,NA,TRBJ2-7,TRBV29-1,CSVGFGRAHYEQYF,TGCAGCGTTGGGTTCGGGAGGGCCCACTACGAGCAGTACTTC
TRBD1,once,TRBJ1-2,TRBV5-1,CASTVSGTGDYGYTF,TGCGCCAGCACCGTCAGCGGGACAGGCGACTATGGCTACACCTTC
NA,few,TRBJ2-6,TRBV5-1,CASSLVPGLQGSGANVLTF,TGCGCCAGCAGCTTAGTCCCGGGACTACAGGGCTCTGGGGCCAACGTCCTGACTTTC
TRBD1,NA,TRBJ1-1,TRBV7-9,CASSPDLDRGNTEAFF,TGTGCCAGCAGCCCGGACCTCGACAGGGGCAACACTGAAGCTTTCTTT
NA,NA,TRBJ1-1,TRBV30,CAWTLGGMNTEAFF,TGTGCCTGGACCCTGGGGGGGATGAACACTGAAGCTTTCTTT
NA,NA,TRBJ1-5,TRBV4-1,CASSHNWGGQPQHF,TGCGCCAGCAGCCATAATTGGGGAGGGCAGCCCCAGCATTTT
NA,NA,TRBJ1-5,TRBV6-1,CASRYNNYQPQHF,TGTGCCAGCAGATATAACAATTATCAGCCCCAGCATTTT
TRBD1,NA,TRBJ2-2,TRBV13,CASSLGGTGNTGELFF,TGTGCCAGCAGCTTAGGGGGGACAGGGAACACCGGGGAGCTGTTTTTT
TRBD2,NA,TRBJ2-3,TRBV28,CASRPTSGTQYF,TGTGCCAGCAGACCGACTAGCGGCACGCAGTATTTT
NA,NA,TRBJ2-5,TRBV28,CASSLSSYRTYQETQYF,TGTGCCAGCAGTTTATCTTCCTATCGCACCTACCAAGAGACCCAGTACTTC
NA,NA,TRBJ1-1,TRBV7-9,CASSLGLAGYGSGDTEAFF,TGTGCCAGCAGCTTAGGTTTGGCGGGCTATGGAAGCGGGGACACTGAAGCTTTCTTT
NA,NA,TRBJ2-5,TRBV5-6,CASSLERGWGEGEETQYF,TGTGCCAGCAGCTTGGAAAGAGGGTGGGGGGAAGGGGAAGAGACCCAGTACTTC
NA,NA,TRBJ1-5,TRBV5-8,CASSLGQTNQPQHF,TGTGCCAGCAGCTTGGGACAGACCAATCAGCCCCAGCATTTT
NA,NA,TRBJ2-1,TRBV27,CASNPKGIPAGEQFF,TGTGCCAGCAACCCTAAAGGGATCCCCGCGGGGGAGCAGTTCTTC
NA,NA,TRBJ2-5,TRBV30,CAWSVLQRETQYF,TGTGCCTGGAGTGTACTTCAGCGGGAGACCCAGTACTTC
TRBD1,NA,TRBJ1-1,TRBV5-1,CASGDPGQRYEAFF,TGCGCCAGCGGAGACCCGGGACAGAGATATGAAGCTTTCTTT
NA,NA,TRBJ1-4,TRBV27,CASSDAGRRNEKLFF,TGTGCCAGCAGTGACGCGGGACGGCGGAATGAAAAACTGTTTTTT
TRBD2,NA,TRBJ2-7,TRBV27,CASSPSAGVTVNEQYF,TGTGCCAGCAGTCCCTCAGCGGGAGTCACAGTTAACGAGCAGTACTTC
NA,NA,TRBJ2-7,TRBV30,CAWRRQAYEQYF,TGTGCCTGGAGGAGGCAAGCCTACGAGCAGTACTTC
TRBD1,once,TRBJ2-7,TRBV7-9,CASSSGTGVGYEQYF,TGTGCCAGCAGCTCAGGGACAGGGGTGGGATACGAGCAGTACTTC